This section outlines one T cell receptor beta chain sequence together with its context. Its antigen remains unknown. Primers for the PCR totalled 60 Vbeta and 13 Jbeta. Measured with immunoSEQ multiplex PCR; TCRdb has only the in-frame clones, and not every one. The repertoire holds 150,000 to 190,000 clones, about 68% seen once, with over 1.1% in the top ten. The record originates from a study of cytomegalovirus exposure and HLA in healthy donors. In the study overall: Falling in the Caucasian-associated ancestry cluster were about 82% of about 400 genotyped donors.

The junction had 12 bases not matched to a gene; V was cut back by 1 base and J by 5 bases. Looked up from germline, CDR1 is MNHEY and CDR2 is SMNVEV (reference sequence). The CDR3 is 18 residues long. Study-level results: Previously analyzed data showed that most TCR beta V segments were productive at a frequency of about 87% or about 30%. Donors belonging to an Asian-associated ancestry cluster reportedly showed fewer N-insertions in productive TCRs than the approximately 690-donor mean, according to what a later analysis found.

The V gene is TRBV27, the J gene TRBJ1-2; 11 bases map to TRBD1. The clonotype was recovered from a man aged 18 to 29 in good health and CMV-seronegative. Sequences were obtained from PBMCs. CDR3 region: CASSLWGQGDRRGYGYTF. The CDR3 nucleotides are TGTGCCAGCAGTTTATGGGGACAGGGGGATAGAAGGGGTTATGGCTACACCTTC.